Presented here are 17 T cell receptor beta chains from one specimen sequenced in a study of OX40 agonist ivuxolimab in advanced cancers. Libraries were constructed by the immunoSEQ multiplex PCR assay. This immuneACCESS table, as held by TCRdb, lists in-frame sequences with V and J called but not all clones. Of the missing ones, under half trace to an unresolved V gene in checked studies; the others have no known cause. A total of 65,000 to 95,000 clones appear in this sample, 90% to 95% of them only once. Jointly, the top ten make up roughly 2.1% of the sample. This specimen was CD4+ or CD8+ T cells sorted from blood, taken in a trial of the OX40 agonist ivuxolimab. Receptor source: an adult with an advanced solid tumor such as melanoma, head and neck, liver or kidney cancer.

The genes are TRBV30 and TRBJ2-3; a weak D match, TRBD2 (6 bases). The germline CDR1 and CDR2 sequences are GTSNPN and SVGIG (reference sequence). The CDR3 length is 12 residues. The V end lost 0 bases, the J end lost 10 bases, and 11 bases lay between the germline ends. CDR3 region: CAWSVGGIAQYF. The CDR3 region has the DNA TGTGCCTGGAGTGTAGGAGGGATCGCGCAGTATTTT.

J is TRBJ1-5 and V is TRBV29-1; 10 positions agree with TRBD1. V trimming: 8 bases; J trimming: 6 bases; junction bases outside the gene matches: 7. This CDR3 comprises 13 residues. Looked up from germline, CDR1 is SQVTM and CDR2 is ANQGSEA. The CDR3 nucleotides read TGCAGCACCAAGACAGGGGGCGGTCAGCCCCAGCATTTT. Its translation: CSTKTGGGQPQHF.

CDR3 loop: CASSFSNEKLFF. Here the CDR3 DNA reads TGTGCCAGCAGCTTTAGTAATGAAAAACTGTTTTTT. The genes are TRBV11-2 and TRBJ1-4; D not certain. The V end lost 3 bases, the J end lost 4 bases, and 3 bases lay between the germline ends. The CDR3 length is 12 residues. CDR1 and CDR2 from the germline V gene are SGHAT and FQNNGV.

The rearrangement links TRBV2 to TRBJ2-5; TRBD1 might be the D (5 bases). CDR3 length: 13 amino acids. The germline V gene encodes CDR1 SNHLY and CDR2 FYNNEI. V lost 5 bases, J lost 1 base, and 8 bases lay in between. DNA of the CDR3: TGTGCCAGCAGTATCCAGGGCCAAGAGACCCAGTACTTC. Translated: CASSIQGQETQYF. Combining the CDR3 with reference TRBV2 and TRBJ2-5 gives the whole variable domain EPEVTQTPSHQVTQMGQEVILRCVPISNHLYFYWYRQILGQKVEFLVSFYNNEISEKSEIFDDQFSVERPDGSNFTLKIRSTKLEDSAMYFCASSIQGQETQYFGPGTRLLVL.

V and J are TRBV27 and TRBJ1-1; D is unclear. V lost 5 bases to trimming and J lost 0 bases, with 10 bases between them. Germline CDR1 and CDR2: MNHEY and SMNVEV (reference sequence). The CDR3 totals 14 residues. CDR3 in DNA: TGTGCCAGCAGTCTCTACGCGGTGAACACTGAAGCTTTCTTT. Protein: CASSLYAVNTEAFF.

To note about this clone: At one of its ends the junction is not consistent with the germline gene, which may arise from a read error. At the DNA level, this CDR3 is encoded by other sequences in the same sample as well. The chain employs TRBV5-4 and TRBJ2-7, with TRBD1 matching 9 bases. This CDR3 contains 16 residues. Germline V gives CDR1 SGHNT, CDR2 YYREEE (reference sequence). CDR3 bases: TGCGCCAGCAGCTTGGGATTGGGACAGGGATTCTACGAGCAGTACTTC. Translation gives CASSLGLGQGFYEQYF.

The chain carries TRBV7-2 and TRBJ2-7, with TRBD1 identical over 8 bases. This CDR3 has 15 residues. Germline V gene sequence: CDR1 SGHTA, CDR2 FQGNSA. V was pared by 2 bases and J by 2 bases, with 5 bases of the junction left unmatched. CDR3: CASSLIAGGAYEQYF. DNA of the CDR3: TGTGCCAGCAGCTTAATCGCAGGGGGCGCCTACGAGCAGTACTTC.

The gene calls are TRBV12-2 and TRBJ2-7; no check of the table's D call, TRBD2, against the DNA was made. TRBV12-2 represents a pseudogene. This CDR3 comprises 16 residues. This chain's CDR3 is CASRLTGLAGDYEQYF. CDR3 sequence (DNA): TGTGCAAGTCGCTTAACAGGACTAGCGGGGGACTACGAGCAGTACTTC.

This chain joins TRBV5-4 and TRBJ1-5; a weak D match, TRBD1 (6 bases). The CDR3 consists of 16 residues. The germline V and J ends were trimmed by 0 bases and 4 bases, with 14 bases remaining between them. Per germline, CDR1 SGHNT and CDR2 YYREEE (reference sequence). Here the CDR3 reads CASSLDGSQGNQPQHF. The CDR3 region has the DNA TGTGCCAGCAGCTTGGACGGGTCACAGGGTAATCAGCCCCAGCATTTT.

The chain employs TRBV18 and TRBJ1-4, with D possibly TRBD1 on 6 matching bases. The CDR3 sequence is 15 residues long. Looked up from germline, CDR1 is KGHSH and CDR2 is LQKENI. V lost 0 bases and J 8 bases, leaving 13 bases between the germline ends. CDR3 nucleotide sequence: TGTGCCAGCTCACCACCGATGGGGGCGCAGGAAAAACTGTTTTTT. Its protein product is CASSPPMGAQEKLFF.

This chain joins TRBV30 and TRBJ2-3; D is uncertain. Germline assignment: CDR1 GTSNPN and CDR2 SVGIG (reference sequence). The CDR3 extends over 13 amino acids. V was shortened by 0 bases and J by 1 base, with 5 bases between the two germline ends. Written as DNA, the CDR3 is TGTGCCTGGAGTGTAGGTGGCACAGATACGCAGTATTTT. Its protein is CAWSVGGTDTQYF.

This clone is a singleton in its sample. This chain connects TRBV5-1 to TRBJ2-7, with 10 bases matching TRBD2. The length of the CDR3 is 19 residues. Trimming cost V 3 bases and J 6 bases; bases outside gene matches: 21. Germline CDR1 reads SGHRS; CDR2 reads YFSETQ. CDR3 sequence reads: CASSSRPFGLAVSNLEQYF. CDR3 bases: TGCGCCAGCAGCTCGCGGCCCTTTGGACTAGCGGTTTCGAATCTCGAGCAGTACTTC. Variable domain in full (rest from reference TRBV5-1 and TRBJ2-7): KAGVTQTPRYLIKTRGQQVTLSCSPISGHRSVSWYQQTPGQGLQFLFEYFSETQRNKGNFPGRFSGRQFSNSRSEMNVSTLELGDSALYLCASSSRPFGLAVSNLEQYFGPGTRLTVT.

This chain links TRBV5-1 with TRBJ2-3; no clear D gene. CDR3 length: 14 amino acids. V dropped 0 bases and J dropped 2 bases, with 7 bases sitting between them. Germline V gene lookup returns CDR1 SGHRS and CDR2 YFSETQ. The CDR3 is CASSLVQATDTQYF. The CDR3 DNA reads as TGCGCCAGCAGCTTGGTCCAGGCCACAGATACGCAGTATTTT.

The chain carries TRBV5-1 and TRBJ1-1, with D possibly being TRBD1 (6 bases). Germline CDR1 reads SGHRS; CDR2 reads YFSETQ. Trimming stripped 0 bases from V and 0 bases from J, with 9 bases between. This CDR3 has 15 amino acids. The CDR3 sequence is CASSLERGLNTEAFF. The CDR3 region has the DNA TGCGCCAGCAGCTTGGAGAGGGGGTTGAACACTGAAGCTTTCTTT.

This clone showed up just once. The genes are TRBV30 and TRBJ1-4, with 7 bases lining up with TRBD1. This CDR3 has 15 amino acids. The germline V gene has CDR1 GTSNPN and CDR2 SVGIG (reference sequence). The J segment lost 5 bases and the V segment lost 0 bases, leaving 6 bases of the junction unmatched. Here the CDR3 reads CAWSVTGTANEKLFF. In DNA, the CDR3 is TGTGCCTGGAGTGTAACAGGGACAGCAAATGAAAAACTGTTTTTT.

The genes are TRBV28 and TRBJ1-4; D gene uncertain. The germline V gene has CDR1 MDHEN and CDR2 SYDVKM. This CDR3 has 15 residues. In DNA form, the CDR3 reads TGTGCAAGCCATGGGGAGGCCCCGACTAATGAAAAACTGTTTTTT. Protein sequence: CASHGEAPTNEKLFF.

CDR3 residues: CASSRLRDTEAFF. The CDR3 bases are TGTGCCAGCAGCCGTTTAAGAGACACTGAAGCTTTCTTT. This rearrangement joins TRBV7-2 to TRBJ1-1; D remains unclear. This CDR3 comprises 13 residues. V was trimmed by 5 bases and J by 3 bases, leaving 10 bases between them. Germline-derived CDR1 and CDR2 are SGHTA and FQGNSA.